Listed here are 28 T cell receptor beta chains from one sample, sequenced in a study of T-cell reconstitution after alpha-beta-depleted transplantation in children. For TCRbeta, the library was prepared with unique molecular identifiers. Via MiXCR, TCRdb re-called the PCR reads, giving one row per CDR3 protein. The sample records some 200,000 distinct CDR3 sequences, roughly 9% being singletons. The source material was PBMCs from the stem cell graft donor, sampled from the stem cell graft. The receptor set was obtained from a human donor who donated a stem cell graft to a child with acute lymphoblastic leukemia.

The V call is TRBV10-3, the J call TRBJ2-2, with a weak D call TRBD2 (6 bases). The CDR3 has 14 amino acids. V shed 0 bases and J shed 4 bases, with 6 bases lying between them. Germline V gene data show CDR1 as ENHRY and CDR2 as SYGVKD. The CDR3 loop reads CAISESGGTGELFF. The DNA for the CDR3 is TGTGCCATCAGTGAGTCGGGGGGCACCGGGGAGCTGTTTTTT.

This clonotype turned up a few times. The J gene is TRBJ2-1, the V gene TRBV4-1; TRBD2 matches at 13 bases. V trimming: 0 bases; J trimming: 7 bases; junction bases outside the gene matches: 6. Germline assignment: CDR1 MGHRA and CDR2 YSYEKL. This CDR3 is built from 17 residues. The CDR3 region has the DNA TGCGCCAGCAGCCAAGATCTAACTAGCGGGGGGGCTAATGAGCAGTTCTTC. Protein: CASSQDLTSGGANEQFF.

This chain uses TRBV5-1 with TRBJ2-3, with D hard to call. The CDR3 is 15 residues long. Between the trimmed V and J ends, which lost 0 bases and 3 bases, there was a span of 11 bases. Germline assignment: CDR1 SGHRS and CDR2 YFSETQ. CDR3 in DNA: TGCGCCAGCAGCTTGGCCTCTATGTGGACAGATACGCAGTATTTT. Translating gives CASSLASMWTDTQYF.

This clonotype was seen repeatedly, ten times or more. The chain combines TRBV7-7 with TRBJ2-7; 10 nucleotides line up with TRBD1. The ends lost 1 base at V and 2 bases at J; junction bases unmatched: 2. Germline V gives CDR1 SSHAT, CDR2 FNYEAQ (reference sequence). The CDR3 runs to 15 residues. In DNA form, the CDR3 reads TGTGCCAGCAGCTTAGGGACAGGGGGAACCTACGAGCAGTACTTC. Translated: CASSLGTGGTYEQYF.

The chain employs TRBV5-1 and TRBJ2-1; D is perhaps TRBD1 (5 bases). Germline values: CDR1 SGHRS, CDR2 YFSETQ. V gave up 0 bases and J gave up 8 bases, with 15 bases separating them. This CDR3 region has 15 residues. CDR3 amino acids: CASSLALRVADEQFF. The CDR3 DNA reads TGCGCCAGCAGCTTGGCCCTCAGGGTCGCCGATGAGCAGTTCTTC.

The rearrangement links TRBV10-1 to TRBJ1-5; D gene ambiguous. V was cut by 7 bases and J by 7 bases, with 17 bases left in between. This CDR3 comprises 14 residues. Germline values: CDR1 WNHNN, CDR2 SYGVQD (reference sequence). The CDR3 sequence: CASKEALKRQPQHF. CDR3 nucleotide sequence: TGCGCCAGCAAGGAGGCCCTGAAGCGCCAGCCCCAGCATTTT.

This chain connects TRBV7-8 to TRBJ2-1; 10 positions agree with TRBD2. Germline V lookup: CDR1 SGHVS, CDR2 FQNEAQ. This CDR3 spans 16 amino acids. V lost 5 bases, J lost 7 bases, and 11 bases stayed unmatched. CDR3 coding DNA: TGTGCCAGCAGCCTACCTAGCGGGAGCAACCGGAATGAGCAGTTCTTC. Protein sequence: CASSLPSGSNRNEQFF.

The gene calls are TRBV6-5 and TRBJ2-7; D is ambiguous. Deletions cut 2 bases from V and 2 bases from J, with 7 bases between. The CDR3 has 13 amino acids. Per the germline V gene, CDR1 is MNHEY and CDR2 is SVGAGI. In DNA form, the CDR3 reads TGTGCCAGCAGTTACAAGGGTGCCTACGAGCAGTACTTC. The encoded protein is CASSYKGAYEQYF.

The chain links TRBV5-1 to TRBJ2-5; possibly TRBD2 for D (5 bases). In germline, CDR1 is SGHRS, CDR2 YFSETQ. The V end was cut by 2 bases, the J end by 3 bases, with 8 bases between. CDR3 length equals 13 residues. The CDR3 DNA sequence: TGCGCCAGCAGCTTATGGGAGAAAGAGACCCAGTACTTC. Its translation: CASSLWEKETQYF.

This clonotype was counted ten times or more. The genes are TRBV7-6 and TRBJ2-7; 7 bases are shared with TRBD1. This CDR3 has 17 amino acids. Unmatched junction bases numbered 11, after V lost 1 base and J lost 2 bases. Germline V gene sequence: CDR1 SGHVS, CDR2 FNYEAQ. The CDR3 DNA is TGTGCCAGCAGCTTAGAGGTATCTGGACAGGAGCCCTACGAGCAGTACTTC. Translated, it gives CASSLEVSGQEPYEQYF.

This clonotype was detected a few times. CDR3 nucleotide sequence: TGCGCCAGCAGCCCACGACAGGGGCTGAACACCGGGGAGCTGTTTTTT. Its protein product is CASSPRQGLNTGELFF. This chain connects TRBV5-1 to TRBJ2-2; 8 positions agree with TRBD1. Trimming cost V 4 bases and J 1 base; bases outside gene matches: 6. The CDR3 totals 16 residues. Germline assignment: CDR1 SGHRS and CDR2 YFSETQ. The full variable domain, its missing parts supplied by reference TRBV5-1 and TRBJ2-2, is KAGVTQTPRYLIKTRGQQVTLSCSPISGHRSVSWYQQTPGQGLQFLFEYFSETQRNKGNFPGRFSGRQFSNSRSEMNVSTLELGDSALYLCASSPRQGLNTGELFFGEGSRLTVL.

This chain connects TRBV4-2 to TRBJ2-7; 7 nucleotides line up with TRBD1. Per germline, CDR1 LGHNA and CDR2 YNFKEQ. V lost 1 base to trimming and J lost 6 bases; unmatched junction nucleotides: 18. The CDR3 loop spans 18 amino acids. CDR3 loop: CASSQVVNRQGGAREQYF. CDR3 coding DNA: TGTGCCAGCAGCCAAGTAGTCAATAGACAGGGTGGGGCTCGCGAGCAGTACTTC.

This clonotype was counted many times. The rearrangement joins TRBV20-1 to TRBJ2-2; D unresolved. CDR1 and CDR2 from the germline V gene are DFQATT and SNEGSKA (reference sequence). The CDR3 has 15 residues. V lost 2 bases, J lost 3 bases, and 13 bases lay in between. The CDR3 spells CSARFGRQDTGELFF. CDR3 nucleotides: TGCAGTGCTAGATTCGGGCGGCAGGACACCGGGGAGCTGTTTTTT.

The gene calls are TRBV20-1 and TRBJ2-7; TRBD1 agrees at 8 bases. Germline V gene sequence: CDR1 DFQATT, CDR2 SNEGSKA (reference sequence). After removal of 1 base from V and 6 bases from J, the junction contained 17 bases not matched to a gene. The CDR3 has 17 amino acids. The CDR3: CSARVLNDQGARGEQYF. CDR3 DNA: TGCAGTGCTAGAGTCCTAAACGACCAGGGGGCGAGGGGCGAGCAGTACTTC.

This clonotype was seen at least ten times. The chain carries TRBV20-1 and TRBJ2-1, with TRBD2 identical over 10 bases. Germline V gene lookup returns CDR1 DFQATT and CDR2 SNEGSKA (reference sequence). Trimming cost V 3 bases and J 7 bases; bases outside gene matches: 9. This CDR3 is built from 15 residues. CDR3 sequence (DNA): TGCAGTGCTAGCCTCGCGGGACTAGCGACAAATGAGCAGTTCTTC. This encodes CSASLAGLATNEQFF.

The genes are TRBV20-1 and TRBJ2-2, with D possibly matching TRBD1 (6 bases). From germline, CDR1 is DFQATT and CDR2 SNEGSKA (reference sequence). The CDR3 is 15 residues long. Trimming removed 0 bases at V and 7 bases at J, with 15 bases between. The CDR3 bases are TGCAGTGCTAGAGATCCACGACAGGCGGTCGGGGAGCTGTTTTTT. Its translation is CSARDPRQAVGELFF.

This clonotype has just a few counts. The V gene is TRBV29-1, the J gene TRBJ1-1; no firm D call. The CDR3 runs to 13 residues. V dropped 4 bases and J dropped 3 bases, with 12 bases sitting between them. Germline CDR1 and CDR2: SQVTM and ANQGSEA. The CDR3 region has the DNA TGCAGCGTTGCCGTAGTTGGGGACACTGAAGCTTTCTTT. The encoded protein is CSVAVVGDTEAFF.

This clonotype has only a few counts. The chain joins TRBV29-1 to TRBJ1-1; tentatively, D is TRBD1 (5 bases). This CDR3 has 11 residues. Trimming cost V 7 bases and J 4 bases, with 10 bases left between them. Germline V lookup: CDR1 SQVTM, CDR2 ANQGSEA. CDR3 DNA: TGCAGCGCCGGGGGGGGCACTGAAGCTTTCTTT. It yields the protein CSAGGGTEAFF.

This clonotype has just a few counts. V is TRBV19 and J is TRBJ2-2; 9 nucleotides match TRBD2. This CDR3 is built from 16 residues. Germline loops: CDR1 LNHDA, CDR2 SQIVND (reference sequence). Trimming cost V 3 bases and J 1 base; bases outside gene matches: 3. The CDR3 bases are TGTGCCAGTAGTATCGCGACTAGCGGGAACACCGGGGAGCTGTTTTTT. Its protein is CASSIATSGNTGELFF.

This clonotype has more than one count but fewer than ten. The V call is TRBV3-1, the J call TRBJ1-4; the D gene is possibly TRBD1 (6 bases). CDR1 and CDR2 (germline): LGHDT, YNNKEL (reference sequence). The CDR3 consists of 14 residues. V lost 4 bases to trimming and J lost 8 bases, with 14 bases between them. Here the CDR3 reads CASSRDNGGEKLFF. In DNA form, the CDR3 reads TGTGCCAGCAGCCGGGACAACGGCGGAGAAAAACTGTTTTTT. Full variable domain (outside the CDR3, taken from reference TRBV3-1 and TRBJ1-4): DTAVSQTPKYLVTQMGNDKSIKCEQNLGHDTMYWYKQDSKKFLKIMFSYNNKELIINETVPNRFSPKSPDKAHLNLHINSLELGDSAVYFCASSRDNGGEKLFFGSGTQLSVL.

Only a few counts were recorded for this clonotype. The gene calls are TRBV15 and TRBJ1-1, with 10 bases identical to TRBD1. The ends lost 1 base at V and 0 bases at J; junction bases unmatched: 5. Germline CDR1 is LNHNV and CDR2 is YYDKDF (reference sequence). The CDR3 covers 17 residues. CDR3: CATSRADRGVLNTEAFF. CDR3 in DNA: TGTGCCACCAGCAGAGCGGACAGGGGGGTATTGAACACTGAAGCTTTCTTT.

The chain carries TRBV29-1 and TRBJ2-7, with 8 bases fitting TRBD2. This CDR3 contains 18 residues. Germline V gene data show CDR1 as SQVTM and CDR2 as ANQGSEA. V lost 0 bases to trimming and J lost 0 bases; unmatched junction nucleotides: 13. The CDR3 DNA sequence: TGCAGCGTTGAAGATCCGGGGCCTGGCGGGGGGAGCTCCTACGAGCAGTACTTC. Its translation is CSVEDPGPGGGSSYEQYF.

The gene calls are TRBV20-1 and TRBJ1-1; 8 bases fit TRBD1. Trimming at V came to 5 bases and at J to 2 bases, leaving 4 bases not matched to a gene. The V gene's germline CDR1 is DFQATT and CDR2 SNEGSKA (reference sequence). CDR3 length equals 13 residues. CDR3 sequence reads: CSASDRANTEAFF. The CDR3 DNA reads as TGCAGTGCTTCGGACAGGGCAAACACTGAAGCTTTCTTT.

The chain links TRBV6-5 to TRBJ2-7; TRBD1 agrees at 9 bases. The germline V gene encodes CDR1 MNHEY and CDR2 SVGAGI. Germline trimming cut 2 bases from V and 5 bases from J; bases unmatched to any gene: 7. The CDR3 loop spans 15 amino acids. CDR3 nucleotide sequence: TGTGCCAGCAGTTACACCAGGGACAGGGTGGACGAGCAGTACTTC. This sequence encodes CASSYTRDRVDEQYF.

This clonotype was seen more than once but under ten times. J is TRBJ1-4 and V is TRBV7-9, with D maybe TRBD1 (5 bases). The ends were cut back, 5 bases at V and 7 bases at J, with 17 bases in the middle. Germline values: CDR1 SEHNR, CDR2 FQNEAQ (reference sequence). The CDR3 totals 15 residues. This CDR3 reads CASSPGTAGSEKLFF. For the CDR3, the DNA is TGTGCCAGCAGCCCGGGGACGGCAGGGAGTGAAAAACTGTTTTTT.

The V and J genes are TRBV7-2 and TRBJ1-5; D is uncertain. The CDR3 extends over 14 amino acids. CDR1 is SGHTA and CDR2 is FQGNSA in the germline V gene. V lost 5 bases and J lost 0, with 8 bases in between. CDR3 sequence: CASSPFYSNQPQHF. The CDR3 DNA follows: TGTGCCAGCAGCCCGTTCTATAGCAATCAGCCCCAGCATTTT.

This chain connects TRBV2 to TRBJ2-1; 10 bases line up with TRBD2. V lost 5 bases to trimming and J lost 8 bases; unmatched junction nucleotides: 12. Germline V gene sequence: CDR1 SNHLY, CDR2 FYNNEI. This CDR3 spans 16 amino acids. The CDR3 spells CASSMGGLAALDEQFF. CDR3 DNA sequence: TGTGCCAGCAGTATGGGTGGACTAGCGGCCTTGGATGAGCAGTTCTTC. Drawing the rest from reference TRBV2 and TRBJ2-1, the complete variable domain is EPEVTQTPSHQVTQMGQEVILRCVPISNHLYFYWYRQILGQKVEFLVSFYNNEISEKSEIFDDQFSVERPDGSNFTLKIRSTKLEDSAMYFCASSMGGLAALDEQFFGPGTRLTVL.

This clonotype was seen repeatedly, ten times or more. The chain is built from TRBV7-9 and TRBJ1-6, with 8 bases aligning to TRBD1. CDR1 SEHNR and CDR2 FQNEAQ come from the germline V gene (reference sequence). This CDR3 spans 16 amino acids. The V gene end was trimmed by 5 bases and the J gene end by 8 bases; junction bases not matched to a gene: 11. CDR3 amino acids: CASSATGEFLDSPLHF. The CDR3 nucleotides read TGTGCCAGCAGCGCGACAGGGGAGTTTCTGGATTCACCCCTCCACTTT.